This TCR beta chain was captured in a study of T cells in tuberculosis. Sequencing used immunoSEQ multiplex PCR; TCRdb keeps in-frame clones, though not all of them. Of 30,000 to 35,000 clones in the sample, around 90% were seen once. This clone was seen just once. Trimming cost V 3 bases and J 3 bases; bases outside gene matches: 3. This CDR3 spans 14 amino acids. Per the germline V gene, CDR1 is KGHSH and CDR2 is LQKENI. The rearrangement uses TRBV18 and TRBJ1-2; 8 bases are shared with TRBD1. This receptor was taken from a donor aged 5-35 years with latent tuberculosis or without tuberculosis infection. Some clones in this sample may be carry-over from other donors' samples. Sequencing was carried out using PBMCs. CDR3 residues: CASSPTGDDYGYTF. DNA for the CDR3: TGTGCCAGCTCACCGACAGGGGATGACTATGGCTACACCTTC.